The present entry profiles one T cell receptor beta chain with its context. The data originate from a study of blood T cell repertoires in COVID-19. As for the study in general: Acute and convalescent COVID-19 samples came from the United States, Italy and Spain. From T cells, B-cell-depleted T cells, or PBMCs came the material, which was cDNA or gDNA.

In the source study's methods: From reference gene primer amplification, estimates of nucleated cell counts were derived. Method: immunoSEQ multiplex PCR; TCRdb's copy keeps in-frame clones and lacks some. That table gives V, J and clone size, and the DNA gave D and trimming. The table shows 310,000 or so clones, with roughly 87% occurring only once. Sequencing input: peripheral blood. The TCR comes from a woman aged 50 to 60 who had recovered from COVID-19.

CDR3 amino acids: CASSPWTATNEKLFF. The CDR3 DNA is TGTGCCAGCAGTCCCTGGACAGCAACTAATGAAAAACTGTTTTTT. V gene TRBV28 combines with J gene TRBJ1-4, with a tentative D call TRBD1 (6 bases). The V gene lost 5 bases and the J gene lost 0 bases, with 10 bases spanning the gap. The CDR3 loop spans 15 amino acids. From germline, CDR1 is MDHEN and CDR2 SYDVKM. Based on the CDR3 plus reference TRBV28 and TRBJ1-4, the full variable domain is DVKVTQSSRYLVKRTGEKVFLECVQDMDHENMFWYRQDPGLGLRLIYFSYDVKMKEKGDIPEGYSVSREKKERFSLILESASTNQTSMYLCASSPWTATNEKLFFGSGTQLSVL.